Shown below are 23 T cell receptor beta chains from a single sample sequenced in a study of lymphopenia after photon versus proton radiotherapy. Only in-frame clones appear in the TCRdb table, and some are missing; sequencing was by immunoSEQ multiplex PCR. The sample contains 65,000 to 85,000 clones, less than 95% of which appear only once. Sequencing was performed on peripheral blood, taken from a patient treated with photon-based radiotherapy. Receptor source: a woman aged 40 to 50 with cholangiocarcinoma.

This clone was picked up one time. The J gene is TRBJ1-4, the V gene TRBV7-2; D is undetermined. V lost 5 bases and J 4 bases, leaving 11 bases between the germline ends. CDR1 is SGHTA and CDR2 is FQGNSA in the germline V gene. The CDR3 loop spans 14 amino acids. CDR3 sequence reads: CASSVGVRNEKLFF. CDR3 sequence (DNA): TGTGCCAGCAGCGTCGGAGTTCGTAATGAAAAACTGTTTTTT.

The gene calls are TRBV6-6 and TRBJ1-3, with D uncertain. The germline V and J ends were trimmed by 5 bases and 4 bases, with 9 bases remaining between them. CDR3 length: 13 residues. Germline values: CDR1 MNHNY, CDR2 SVGAGI (reference sequence). In DNA form, the CDR3 reads TGTGCCAGCAGTCCTACTGTGGGAAACACCATATATTTT. It yields the protein CASSPTVGNTIYF.

The chain employs TRBV15 and TRBJ2-1; 8 bases are shared with TRBD1. The germline CDR1 and CDR2 sequences are LNHNV and YYDKDF (reference sequence). V lost 3 bases and J lost 8; bases outside the gene matches: 6. The CDR3 loop spans 14 amino acids. The CDR3 region has the DNA TGTGCCACCAGCAGCCGGACAGGGAACGATGAGCAGTTCTTC. Its protein product is CATSSRTGNDEQFF.

V and J are TRBV29-1 and TRBJ2-1; 7 bases are a match to TRBD2. Germline V gene lookup returns CDR1 SQVTM and CDR2 ANQGSEA. The CDR3 extends over 14 amino acids. J was trimmed by 6 bases and V by 4 bases; bases with no gene match: 9. The CDR3 DNA follows: TGCAGCGTTGTAGGTTGGGAGGGGTTCAATGAGCAGTTCTTC. Its translation: CSVVGWEGFNEQFF.

The rearrangement uses TRBV5-1 and TRBJ2-2; possible D gene TRBD1, 6 bases. Germline CDR1 reads SGHRS; CDR2 reads YFSETQ. This CDR3 has 16 amino acids. V lost 1 base to trimming and J lost 6 bases, with 16 bases between them. The CDR3 DNA sequence: TGCGCCAGCAGCTTGACCCCTACAGGGTACGCCGGGGAGCTGTTTTTT. Amino acids: CASSLTPTGYAGELFF.

V is TRBV5-4 and J is TRBJ2-3, with 9 bases that match TRBD1. Germline V gene data show CDR1 as SGHNT and CDR2 as YYREEE (reference sequence). The CDR3 totals 15 residues. J was trimmed by 3 bases and V by 1 base; bases with no gene match: 3. CDR3 region: CASSLIGQGTDTQYF. The CDR3, as DNA: TGTGCCAGCAGCTTGATAGGACAGGGGACAGATACGCAGTATTTT.

The V call is TRBV7-9, the J call TRBJ1-4; D gene uncertain. The CDR3 is made up of 14 amino acids. Germline values: CDR1 SEHNR, CDR2 FQNEAQ (reference sequence). V was shortened by 6 bases and J by 5 bases, with 13 bases between the two germline ends. CDR3 bases: TGTGCCAGCAGACCCTCGGCCGTAAATGAAAAACTGTTTTTT. Translated: CASRPSAVNEKLFF. Looking up the rest from reference TRBV7-9 and TRBJ1-4 gives the full variable domain: DTGVSQNPRHKITKRGQNVTFRCDPISEHNRLYWYRQTLGQGPEFLTYFQNEAQLEKSRLLSDRFSAERPKGSFSTLEIQRTEQGDSAMYLCASRPSAVNEKLFFGSGTQLSVL.

The CDR3 is CASSVDGGERTYEQYF. CDR3 in DNA: TGTGCCAGCAGCGTAGATGGGGGCGAAAGGACCTACGAGCAGTACTTC. The rearrangement links TRBV9 to TRBJ2-7; possibly TRBD1 for D (6 bases). Trimming removed 0 bases at V and 2 bases at J, with 15 bases between. This CDR3 contains 16 residues. The germline V gene has CDR1 SGDLS and CDR2 YYNGEE.

The chain joins TRBV7-2 to TRBJ2-3; TRBD1 is a possible D gene (6 bases). The V gene lost 4 bases and the J gene lost 2 bases, with 10 bases spanning the gap. The CDR3 consists of 14 residues. CDR1 is SGHTA and CDR2 is FQGNSA in the germline V gene. The CDR3 sequence is CASSSGQNTDTQYF. The CDR3 DNA follows: TGTGCCAGCAGCTCCGGACAGAACACAGATACGCAGTATTTT.

The chain combines TRBV7-2 with TRBJ2-2; TRBD2 matches at 7 bases. Germline V lookup: CDR1 SGHTA, CDR2 FQGNSA. The CDR3 totals 16 residues. Trimming at V came to 3 bases and at J to 4 bases, leaving 8 bases not matched to a gene. The CDR3 nucleotides are TGTGCCAGCAGCTTTTCTAGCGGTGGGGGCACCGGGGAGCTGTTTTTT. Amino acids: CASSFSSGGGTGELFF.

V and J are TRBV7-9 and TRBJ1-1; 7 bases map to TRBD1. Trimming took 4 bases from V and 5 from J; bases not matched to a gene: 7. CDR3 length: 14 amino acids. Germline assignment: CDR1 SEHNR and CDR2 FQNEAQ (reference sequence). The CDR3 reads CASSSQGLRTEAFF. CDR3 bases: TGTGCCAGCAGCTCACAGGGGTTGAGGACTGAAGCTTTCTTT.

This clone has just one count. The chain couples TRBV18 to TRBJ2-1; TRBD1 matches at 7 bases. CDR1 and CDR2 from the germline V gene are KGHSH and LQKENI. V shed 3 bases, J shed 9 bases, and the junction held 14 bases outside the gene matches. The length of the CDR3 is 16 residues. The CDR3 spells CASSPPRDRALLEQFF. CDR3 sequence (DNA): TGTGCCAGCTCACCCCCACGGGACAGAGCACTGCTTGAGCAGTTCTTC. Complete variable domain (other parts from reference TRBV18 and TRBJ2-1): NAGVMQNPRHLVRRRGQEARLRCSPMKGHSHVYWYRQLPEEGLKFMVYLQKENIIDESGMPKERFSAEFPKEGPSILRIQQVVRGDSAAYFCASSPPRDRALLEQFFGPGTRLTVL.

The sample holds a few counts of this clone. The V gene is TRBV25-1, the J gene TRBJ2-1; possibly TRBD1 for D (6 bases). The germline CDR1 and CDR2 sequences are MGHDK and SYGVNS. Trimming left V 7 bases short and J 9 bases short, with 13 bases between. There are 12 residues in the CDR3. CDR3 DNA sequence: TGTGCCAGCACCGGCCAGGGGAGTGAGCAGTTCTTC. Amino acids: CASTGQGSEQFF.

This chain joins TRBV11-2 and TRBJ1-2; 8 bases fit TRBD1. Germline CDR1 is SGHAT and CDR2 is FQNNGV. There are 15 residues in the CDR3. V shed 5 bases and J 3 bases; nucleotides not matched to a gene: 8. The CDR3 sequence: CASSPGQGLDYGYTF. CDR3 bases: TGTGCCAGCAGCCCCGGACAGGGTCTGGACTATGGCTACACCTTC.

This rearrangement joins TRBV7-8 to TRBJ1-3, with a tentative D call TRBD1 (6 bases). The germline V and J ends were trimmed by 3 bases and 5 bases, with 11 bases remaining between them. Germline V gives CDR1 SGHVS, CDR2 FQNEAQ. This CDR3 contains 14 residues. CDR3 sequence (DNA): TGTGCCAGCAGCTTGGGGGGCACTAGAAACACCATATATTTT. It encodes CASSLGGTRNTIYF.

The V gene is TRBV10-3, the J gene TRBJ2-1; 13 nucleotides match TRBD2. Unmatched junction bases numbered 9, after V lost 6 bases and J lost 7 bases. This CDR3 contains 16 residues. The germline V gene encodes CDR1 ENHRY and CDR2 SYGVKD. CDR3: CAIRGGTSGERNEQFF. In nucleotides, the CDR3 is TGTGCCATCAGAGGGGGGACTAGCGGGGAGCGGAATGAGCAGTTCTTC.

The rearrangement joins TRBV7-6 to TRBJ2-2; D ambiguous. CDR3 length equals 12 residues. Germline V gene lookup returns CDR1 SGHVS and CDR2 FNYEAQ. Trimming cost V 5 bases and J 6 bases, with 7 bases left between them. The CDR3 sequence is CASSKGPGELFF. In nucleotides, the CDR3 is TGTGCCAGCAGCAAAGGCCCCGGGGAGCTGTTTTTT.

The chain joins TRBV28 to TRBJ2-1; 12 bases map to TRBD2. The germline gives CDR1 MDHEN, CDR2 SYDVKM. V dropped 1 base and J dropped 9; count of bases not matched to a gene: 10. The CDR3 runs 17 residues. CDR3 region: CASSLFPLAGGAGEQFF. DNA for the CDR3: TGTGCCAGCAGTTTATTCCCACTAGCGGGAGGTGCGGGTGAGCAGTTCTTC.

The DNA of the CDR3 is TGTGCCAGCAGCTCCTCCCAGCTGAACACCGGGGAGCTGTTTTTT. Translated, it gives CASSSSQLNTGELFF. The chain joins TRBV7-6 to TRBJ2-2, with D uncertain. The CDR3 consists of 15 residues. Trimming took off 4 bases at V and 1 base at J, with 10 bases between the two ends. CDR1 is SGHVS, CDR2 FNYEAQ, per germline.

The chain has TRBV29-1 and TRBJ1-1; TRBD1 is a possible D gene (5 bases). Germline CDR1 reads SQVTM; CDR2 reads ANQGSEA. CDR3 length equals 14 residues. V lost 5 bases and J lost 3, with 16 bases in between. CDR3 nucleotide sequence: TGCAGCGTTAAAATCGGGGGAGGGGACACTGAAGCTTTCTTT. This gives the protein CSVKIGGGDTEAFF.

The V and J genes are TRBV5-3 and TRBJ1-1; D is unclear. TRBV5-3 is reported as an ORF; its role is uncertain. The CDR3 is 15 residues long. Trimming stripped 2 bases from V and 1 base from J, with 12 bases between. CDR3 nucleotide sequence: TGTGCCAGAAGCTTTAGAAACGCAGGGAACACTGAAGCTTTCTTT. As protein: CARSFRNAGNTEAFF.

The table lists this clone with a count of one. This rearrangement joins TRBV28 to TRBJ1-1; D is uncertain. V lost 3 bases and J 6 bases, leaving 8 bases between the germline ends. Germline CDR1 reads MDHEN; CDR2 reads SYDVKM. CDR3 length: 12 amino acids. CDR3 in amino acids: CASSFGFPEAFF. The CDR3 coding sequence is TGTGCCAGCAGTTTCGGGTTCCCTGAAGCTTTCTTT. The whole variable domain, remainder taken from reference TRBV28 and TRBJ1-1, is DVKVTQSSRYLVKRTGEKVFLECVQDMDHENMFWYRQDPGLGLRLIYFSYDVKMKEKGDIPEGYSVSREKKERFSLILESASTNQTSMYLCASSFGFPEAFFGQGTRLTVV.

This chain uses TRBV5-1 with TRBJ2-1; TRBD2 agrees at 8 bases. V was pared by 6 bases and J by 8 bases, with 10 bases of the junction left unmatched. This CDR3 has 14 residues. Germline values: CDR1 SGHRS, CDR2 YFSETQ. The CDR3 spells CASIGDGRGHEQFF. DNA of the CDR3: TGCGCCAGCATAGGGGACGGGAGGGGACATGAGCAGTTCTTC.